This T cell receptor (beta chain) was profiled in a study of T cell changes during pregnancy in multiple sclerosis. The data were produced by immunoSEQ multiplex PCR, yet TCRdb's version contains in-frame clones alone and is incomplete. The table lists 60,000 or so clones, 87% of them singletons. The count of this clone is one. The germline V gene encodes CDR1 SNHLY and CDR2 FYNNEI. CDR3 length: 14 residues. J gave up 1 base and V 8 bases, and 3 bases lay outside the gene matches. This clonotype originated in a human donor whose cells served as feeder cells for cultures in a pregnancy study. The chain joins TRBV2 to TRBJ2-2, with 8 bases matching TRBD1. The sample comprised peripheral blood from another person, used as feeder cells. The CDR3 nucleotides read TGTGCCAGCGTAGACAGGGGGAACACCGGGGAGCTGTTTTTT. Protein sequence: CASVDRGNTGELFF.